Listed below are T cell receptor beta chains from one sample, sequenced in a study of T-cell memory formation after mild COVID-19. MiXCR, run by TCRdb on the 5' RACE reads, gives a single entry per CDR3 protein. The sample yields hundreds of thousands of distinct CDR3 sequences, more than 15% seen once. Input material: PBMCs or a T cell subset sorted from them (not recorded which). The receptors originated from a man in his late teens or twenties who had mild COVID-19 (a few samples of this study predate the infection). Cell type and time point are not known. Each CDR3 is given with its conserved first and last residue. D genes are given only for firm matches. Rows give clone size only sometimes, using once, few, many, or a class for an expanded clone.

>-|TRBV4-3|TRBJ2-7|-
TGCGCCAGCAGCCAAGAGCGGACTGAGGCCTACGAGCAGTACTTC
CASSQERTEAYEQYF
>few|TRBV20-1|TRBJ1-1|TRBD1
TGCAGTGCTGGATACAGGGGGATGAACACTGAAGCTTTCTTT
CSAGYRGMNTEAFF
>-|TRBV6-5|TRBJ1-4|-
TGTGCCAGCAGTAACCTCTCGGGGAATGAAAAACTGTTTTTT
CASSNLSGNEKLFF
>few|TRBV5-1|TRBJ2-2|-
TGCGCCAGCAGCTTGGGGGGCCAGGCATCGAACACCGGGGAGCTGTTTTTT
CASSLGGQASNTGELFF
>many|TRBV5-5|TRBJ2-3|-
TGTGCCAGCAGCTTGCATGGCATCCTCACAGATACGCAGTATTTT
CASSLHGILTDTQYF
>-|TRBV6-5|TRBJ1-1|TRBD1
TGTGCCAGCAGTTTCGACAGGGGTGCGAACACTGAAGCTTTCTTT
CASSFDRGANTEAFF
>-|TRBV29-1|TRBJ2-5|-
TGCAGCGTTGAATCTAGGGCCACAGGGGAGACCCAGTACTTC
CSVESRATGETQYF
>-|TRBV7-9|TRBJ1-1|-
TGTGCCAGCAGCTTAGCGAAGGGAAGGGACGAAGCTTTCTTT
CASSLAKGRDEAFF
>-|TRBV11-2|TRBJ2-3|TRBD2
TGTGCCAGCAGCTTGTTCGGGGGGGATTCCACAGATACGCAGTATTTT
CASSLFGGDSTDTQYF
>many|TRBV4-1|TRBJ1-4|-
TGCGCCAGCAGCCAAGATAAGGGGCGGAACAATGAAAAACTGTTTTTT
CASSQDKGRNNEKLFF
>-|TRBV20-1|TRBJ2-3|TRBD1
TGCAGTGCTAGAGATCTGGGACAGGGCAATACGCAGTATTTT
CSARDLGQGNTQYF
>few|TRBV10-3|TRBJ2-5|-
TGTGCCATCAGTGAGTCGAAGGGATCGGAGACCCAGTACTTC
CAISESKGSETQYF
>-|TRBV7-7|TRBJ2-5|TRBD1
TGTGCCAGCAGCTTAGAGGGTTGGCAGGGGGACCTATGCTTACTAGAGACCCAGTACTTC
CASSLEGWQGDLCLLETQYF
>few|TRBV2|TRBJ2-7|-
TGTGCCAGCAGTACGATCTACGAGCAGTACTTC
CASSTIYEQYF
>-|TRBV12-3/TRBV12-4|TRBJ2-5|-
TGTGCCAGCAGCCCCACAGAGGGGACCCAGTACTTC
CASSPTEGTQYF
>-|TRBV12-3/TRBV12-4|TRBJ2-2|TRBD2
TGTGCCAGCAGGCCTAGGGGACTAGGAACCGGGGAGCTGTTTTTT
CASRPRGLGTGELFF
>many|TRBV27|TRBJ1-6|-
TGTGCCAGCAGTTTAATGAGCTCCTATAATTCACCCCTCCACTTT
CASSLMSSYNSPLHF
>-|TRBV7-8|TRBJ1-4|-
TGTGCCAGCAGCCTAGGAGGAGGGGGGAATAATGAAAAACTGTTTTTT
CASSLGGGGNNEKLFF
>few|TRBV7-3|TRBJ2-2|-
TGTGCCAGCAGCTTAAGCTGGGACGGGGAGCTGTTTTTT
CASSLSWDGELFF
>few|TRBV6-1|TRBJ2-7|TRBD1
TGTGCCAGCAGTGCCTCTGGGGACAGGGATTACGAGCAGTACTTC
CASSASGDRDYEQYF
>few|TRBV4-3|TRBJ1-1|-
TGCGCCAGCAGCCAAGATCTCGGCAGATACACTGAAGCTTTCTTT
CASSQDLGRYTEAFF
>-|TRBV29-1|TRBJ2-7|-
TGCAGCGTTTTGGAGCCCGGATACGAGCAGTACTTC
CSVLEPGYEQYF
>few|TRBV12-3/TRBV12-4|TRBJ2-2|-
TGTGCCAGCGGCCGCGGGGCGAGAGAAACCGGGGAGCTGTTTTTT
CASGRGARETGELFF
>-|TRBV18|TRBJ2-3|TRBD2
TGTGCCAGCTCACCGGGACTAGATCCGCAGTATTTT
CASSPGLDPQYF
>many|TRBV4-3|TRBJ2-3|-
TGCGCCAGCAGCCAAGCCCCGGACTCCCAAAAGTATTTT
CASSQAPDSQKYF
>-|TRBV19|TRBJ1-5|-
TGTGCCAGTAGCATGAGCTGGGGAGGCAATCAGCCCCAGCATTTT
CASSMSWGGNQPQHF
>-|TRBV30|TRBJ2-7|-
TGTGCCTGGAGTGGCCAGGCCTACGAGCAGTACTTC
CAWSGQAYEQYF
>-|TRBV4-1|TRBJ2-5|TRBD2
TGCGCCAGCAGCCAAGGGGGCTCCGGGACTAGCGGGGGAGGATTGGAGACCCAGTACTTC
CASSQGGSGTSGGGLETQYF
>few|TRBV5-1|TRBJ2-1|-
TGCGCCAGCAGTCACGTCTCCAACAATGAGCAGTTCTTC
CASSHVSNNEQFF
>few|TRBV20-1|TRBJ1-2|-
TGCAGTGCTAGACTGGACTACAGGGACTATGGCTACACCTTC
CSARLDYRDYGYTF
>-|TRBV5-1|TRBJ2-2|-
TGCGCCAGCAGCTTTAGGCCAGGTGGTAACGGGGAGCTGTTTTTT
CASSFRPGGNGELFF
>-|TRBV20-1|TRBJ2-2|-
TGCAGTGCTAGAGGGGGGGCCACCAACACCGGGGAGCTGTTTTTT
CSARGGATNTGELFF
>-|TRBV4-2|TRBJ2-1|-
TGTGCCAGCAGCCAAGATCGAGGTCTGACCTCCTACAATGAGCAGTTCTTC
CASSQDRGLTSYNEQFF
>-|TRBV7-2|TRBJ1-5|-
TGTGCCAGCAGCTTAGGGGGGGCAAGCAATCAGCCCCAGCATTTT
CASSLGGASNQPQHF
>-|TRBV5-6|TRBJ1-6|TRBD1
TGTGCCAGCAGCTTTGGACAGGGAGGTTATTCACCCCTCCACTTT
CASSFGQGGYSPLHF
>-|TRBV24-1|TRBJ2-1|-
TGTGCCACCAGTGATTCGGCCCTTGGTGGGGATGAGCAGTTCTTC
CATSDSALGGDEQFF
>-|TRBV4-1|TRBJ1-6|TRBD1
TGCGCCAGCAGCCAAGACCCGACAGGGGTTTCACCCCTCCACTTT
CASSQDPTGVSPLHF
>-|TRBV7-2|TRBJ1-4|-
TGTGCCAGCAGCTTTGGGGTTAGTGAAAAACTGTTTTTT
CASSFGVSEKLFF
>-|TRBV2|TRBJ1-1|-
TGTGCCAGCACACCGAGGAACACTGAAGCTTTCTTT
CASTPRNTEAFF
>few|TRBV9|TRBJ2-5|-
TGTGCCAGCAGCTTACAAGGGTTCCGGGGAGAGACCCAGTACTTC
CASSLQGFRGETQYF
>many|TRBV5-1|TRBJ2-1|TRBD1
TGCGCCAGCAGCTCGAGGACAGGAAACAATGAGCAGTTCTTC
CASSSRTGNNEQFF
>few|TRBV10-3|TRBJ2-3|TRBD2
TGTGCCATCAGTGACTTAGCGGGGGGGCCGGCAGATACGCAGTATTTT
CAISDLAGGPADTQYF
>-|TRBV20-1|TRBJ2-2|TRBD2
TGCAGTGCTAGAGTAGGCGGGGGGGGTACCGGGGAGCTGTTTTTT
CSARVGGGGTGELFF
>-|TRBV7-2|TRBJ2-7|-
TGTGCCAGCAGCTTATGGTCCGACTACTACGAGCAGTACTTC
CASSLWSDYYEQYF
>few|TRBV27|TRBJ1-2|-
TGTGCCAGCAGTTCCTACCCTGTTGGGGCATATGGCTACACCTTC
CASSSYPVGAYGYTF
>-|TRBV4-1|TRBJ1-2|-
TGCGCCAGCAGCCAAGATTTCAGCTATGGCTACACCTTC
CASSQDFSYGYTF
>once|TRBV6-1|TRBJ1-1|-
TGTGCCAGCAGGGTGCCCACTGAAGCTTTCTTT
CASRVPTEAFF